This T cell receptor beta chain originates from a study of tumor-infiltrating lymphocytes in primary liver carcinoma. Co-extraction yielded RNA and DNA from approximately 20-30 mg of unsorted bulk tissue. This clonotype was recorded a few times. A read error may account for a junction end that differs from germline. Germline V lookup: CDR1 SGHVS, CDR2 FQNEAQ. The CDR3 is 15 amino acids. A primer matching the constant region was used to make TCR beta cDNA from approximately 500 ng of total RNA. A slightly modified ARM-PCR protocol with three nested multiplex PCR rounds produced these TCR beta libraries. The two initial PCR rounds, roughly 10 cycles each, used TRBV1-TRBV30 forward and C-beta reverse primers. MiXCR was run by TCRdb on the multiplex PCR reads, yielding one entry per CDR3 protein. The table shows tens of thousands of distinct CDR3 sequences, with about three quarters occurring only once.

V gene TRBV7-8 combines with J gene TRBJ1-4; 8 bases are shared with TRBD1. This sequence originates from a middle-aged man with primary liver carcinoma and hepatitis B virus infection. The sample comprised liver tumor tissue from sampling region 1. Subset indicated: tumor region T1, superior pole. This chain's CDR3 is CANSLATGGHEKLFF. DNA of the CDR3: TGTGCCAACAGCTTGGCTACAGGGGGTCACGAAAAACTGTTTTTT.